This T cell receptor beta chain came from a study of OX40 agonist ivuxolimab in advanced cancers. This CDR3 region has 15 residues. Germline values: CDR1 ENHRY, CDR2 SYGVKD. Trimming took off 2 bases at V and 0 bases at J, with 8 bases between the two ends. Patients were ineligible given autoimmune disease history or systemic immunosuppression. Profiled with immunoSEQ multiplex PCR; TCRdb holds only in-frame clones, not every one. The sample includes 42,000 or so clones, roughly 84% of them seen just once. This sample comprised CD4+ or CD8+ T cells sorted from blood, obtained in a trial of the OX40 agonist ivuxolimab. The J gene is TRBJ2-1, the V gene TRBV10-3; D gene unclear. This sequence originates from an adult with an advanced solid tumor such as melanoma, head and neck, liver or kidney cancer. The CDR3 nucleotides are TGTGCCATCAGTGAGCGGTGGAGCTCCTACAATGAGCAGTTCTTC. This sequence encodes CAISERWSSYNEQFF.